This T cell receptor (beta chain) originates from a study of vaccination effects on CD4 cells after COVID-19. Across the whole study: Post-vaccine specimens arrived a median 72 days past the second dose.

Under the ViraFEST assay, PBMC were stimulated with viral peptide pools so that antigen-specific CD4+ T cells expanded. Sequencing was performed afterwards. Subsequent to less than eleven days of culture, CD4+ T cells were isolated. Every participant took two doses of the BNT162b2 or mRNA-1273 vaccine. The healthy vaccine recipients, who had no prior SARS-CoV-2 infection, showed negative nucleocapsid antibodies. The method was immunoSEQ multiplex PCR; TCRdb's version includes in-frame clones alone and lacks a portion of them. This table holds around 69,000 clones, around two thirds found once. Per germline, CDR1 ENHRY and CDR2 SYGVKD. This CDR3 spans 15 amino acids. Trimming at V came to 0 bases and at J to 5 bases, leaving 6 bases not matched to a gene. Study-level results: Marked clonal contraction was seen in infection- and vaccine-induced clones late after vaccination.

This clone is a singleton in its sample. Antigen unknown. The clonotype was recovered from a human donor who received a COVID-19 vaccine. The chain joins TRBV10-3 to TRBJ1-1, with 7 bases identical to TRBD1. The sample consisted of CD4+ T cells from PBMCs cultured with HCoV-229E spike peptides, taken after COVID-19 vaccination. CDR3 sequence (DNA): TGTGCCATCAGTGAGTCTAACGGCAGGGGGACTGAAGCTTTCTTT. Translation gives CAISESNGRGTEAFF.